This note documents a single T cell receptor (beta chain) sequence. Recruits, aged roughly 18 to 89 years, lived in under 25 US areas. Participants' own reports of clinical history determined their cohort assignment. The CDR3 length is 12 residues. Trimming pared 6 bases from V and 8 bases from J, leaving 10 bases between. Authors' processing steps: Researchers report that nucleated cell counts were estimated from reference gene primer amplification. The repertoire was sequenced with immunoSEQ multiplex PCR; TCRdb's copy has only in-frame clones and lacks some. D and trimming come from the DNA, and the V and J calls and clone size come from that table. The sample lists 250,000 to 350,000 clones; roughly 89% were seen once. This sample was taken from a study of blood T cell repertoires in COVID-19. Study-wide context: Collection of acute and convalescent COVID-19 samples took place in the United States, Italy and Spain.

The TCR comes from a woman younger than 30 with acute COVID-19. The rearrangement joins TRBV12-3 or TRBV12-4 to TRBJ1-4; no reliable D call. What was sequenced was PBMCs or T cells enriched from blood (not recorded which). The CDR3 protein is CASSVRREKLFF. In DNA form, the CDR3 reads TGTGCCAGCAGCGTCAGGAGGGAAAAACTGTTTTTT.